Each of the 12 T cell receptor beta chains below was sequenced from the same sample in a study of Graves' ophthalmopathy and Graves' hyperthyroidism. RNA transcripts yielded amplified TCR beta CDR3 regions. After a first-round RT-PCR with HTBI primers, a second-round multiplex PCR was run. TCRdb recomputed calls from the multiplex PCR reads with MiXCR, one row per CDR3 protein. The table lists 600,000 to 700,000 distinct CDR3 sequences, over 40% of them singletons. Sequenced material: peripheral blood. The receptors were sampled from an adult man with Graves' ophthalmopathy.

This chain connects TRBV4-1 to TRBJ1-4, with a weak D call TRBD1 (5 bases). This CDR3 contains 17 residues. From germline, CDR1 is MGHRA and CDR2 YSYEKL. V was pared by 3 bases and J by 6 bases, with 20 bases between. CDR3 coding DNA: TGCGCCAGCAGCCAGGATCAAAGGGGCGGGGCTTATGAAAAACTGTTTTTT. This gives the protein CASSQDQRGGAYEKLFF.

J is TRBJ2-5 and V is TRBV3-1; D is possibly TRBD2 (6 bases). Trimming removed 1 base at V and 5 bases at J, with 14 bases between. The CDR3 totals 15 residues. Germline V lookup: CDR1 LGHDT, CDR2 YNNKEL (reference sequence). CDR3 nucleotides: TGTGCCAGCAGCCAAGGTCTAGGGAGCGGGGAGACCCAGTACTTC. Translated: CASSQGLGSGETQYF.

To note about this clonotype: A much larger clone lies a single base off, so this may be a read error. This rearrangement joins TRBV5-4 to TRBJ1-2; TRBD1 aligns across 8 bases. The CDR3 extends over 13 amino acids. Trimming took 8 bases from V and 4 from J; bases not matched to a gene: 7. Germline V gene sequence: CDR1 SGHNT, CDR2 YYREEE (reference sequence). The CDR3, as DNA: TGTGCCAGTAGGACAGGGATGTCCTATGGCTACACCTTC. This gives the protein CASRTGMSYGYTF.

This clonotype occurred many times. The chain uses TRBV5-1 and TRBJ1-4; D call uncertain. The CDR3 sequence is 15 residues long. Trimming stripped 4 bases from V and 4 bases from J, with 14 bases between. Germline V gene lookup returns CDR1 SGHRS and CDR2 YFSETQ. In nucleotides, the CDR3 is TGCGCCAGCAGCGTACGTGGGGTCAATAATGAAAAACTGTTTTTT. Its translation is CASSVRGVNNEKLFF.

Ten or more counts support this clonotype. The V gene is TRBV12-5, the J gene TRBJ1-2; D uncertain. The CDR3 totals 13 residues. The V gene lost 1 base and the J gene lost 4 bases, with 7 bases spanning the gap. Germline V CDR1 and CDR2: LGHNT, FRNRAP. The CDR3 nucleotides are TGTGCTAGTGGTTTGGGCCAGGCCTATGGCTACACCTTC. Protein sequence: CASGLGQAYGYTF.

This clonotype was picked up many times. The V gene is TRBV7-9, the J gene TRBJ2-7; D is ambiguous. The CDR3 is 12 residues long. Germline values: CDR1 SEHNR, CDR2 FQNEAQ (reference sequence). V lost 7 bases and J lost 5, with 12 bases in between. CDR3 amino acids: CASTLIGHEQYF. The CDR3 DNA is TGTGCCAGCACCCTAATCGGGCACGAGCAGTACTTC.

The rearrangement uses TRBV7-9 and TRBJ1-6; 9 nucleotides align to TRBD1. The CDR3 is 16 residues long. Germline V lookup: CDR1 SEHNR, CDR2 FQNEAQ (reference sequence). Trimming at V came to 6 bases and at J to 7 bases, leaving 10 bases not matched to a gene. The CDR3 DNA follows: TGTGCCAGCAGTACTACAGGGGGCGCGGGGAATTCACCCCTCCACTTT. Translation: CASSTTGGAGNSPLHF.

The chain carries TRBV10-3 and TRBJ2-5; maybe TRBD2 (5 bases). Trimming stripped 10 bases from V and 2 bases from J, with 8 bases between. This CDR3 spans 11 amino acids. Germline lookup yields CDR1 ENHRY and CDR2 SYGVKD. In nucleotides, the CDR3 is TGTGCCACGAGGACTCAAGAGACCCAGTACTTC. Residues: CATRTQETQYF.

With regard to this clonotype: A much larger clone is a single base away; this may be a read error. The chain uses TRBV10-3 and TRBJ1-1; D is uncertain. Trimming took 6 bases from V and 1 from J, leaving 9 bases between them. The CDR3 has 13 amino acids. Looked up from germline, CDR1 is ENHRY and CDR2 is SYGVKD. CDR3 DNA sequence: TGTGCCATCAGGGCAGCCGCGAACACTGAAGCTTTCTTT. Its protein is CAIRAAANTEAFF.

This clonotype appeared many times. The V and J genes are TRBV5-8 and TRBJ1-4, with TRBD1 matching 12 bases. J gave up 7 bases and V 6 bases, and 4 bases lay outside the gene matches. The CDR3 runs to 14 residues. From germline, CDR1 is SGHTS and CDR2 YDEGEE. Here the CDR3 reads CASTPGQGAEKLFF. The DNA for the CDR3 is TGTGCCAGCACCCCGGGACAGGGGGCTGAAAAACTGTTTTTT.

In regard to this clonotype: A much larger clone is a single base away; this may be a read error. The chain couples TRBV10-3 to TRBJ2-7; possible D gene TRBD1, 6 bases. The CDR3 is made up of 15 amino acids. Germline V gives CDR1 ENHRY, CDR2 SYGVKD. CDR3 nucleotide sequence: TGTGCCGTCAGTGAGGGGCAGGGGATCAATTACGAGCAGTACTTC. Its protein is CAVSEGQGINYEQYF.

About this clonotype itself: A much more abundant neighbour one base away suggests this may be a read error. Because it lacks the conserved phenylalanine or tryptophan at the end, this CDR3 is likely a read error. The chain has TRBV9 and TRBJ1-4, with 8 nucleotides matching TRBD1. The germline V gene has CDR1 SGDLS and CDR2 YYNGEE. After removal of 4 bases from V and 7 bases from J, the junction contained 6 bases not matched to a gene. CDR3 length equals 14 residues. The CDR3 DNA reads TGTGCCAGCAGCCTACAAGGACAGGGTGAAAAACTGTTTTAT. Translating it yields CASSLQGQGEKLFY.